This T cell receptor beta chain emerged from a study of T cells in Graves' hyperthyroidism and ophthalmopathy. As for the study in general: Blood from the periphery was taken at initial diagnosis, before any treatment. Findings of the study overall: Stable hyperthyroidism was told apart from ophthalmopathy by a model built on 13 V-J features.

As for this clonotype: Its antigen remains unidentified.

CDR1 is DFQATT, CDR2 SNEGSKA, per germline (reference sequence). V was trimmed by 4 bases and J by 0 bases, leaving 12 bases between them. The CDR3 has 15 residues. TCR beta CDR3 regions were amplified from RNA transcripts. The TCR CDR3 was amplified in a first-round RT-PCR using the HTBI primer set. One entry per CDR3 protein results from TCRdb running MiXCR on the multiplex PCR reads. In the table there are about 560,000 distinct CDR3 sequences, approximately 15% of which are singletons. The J gene is TRBJ1-4, the V gene TRBV20-1; D remains ambiguous. The source of this sequence is a woman between 18 and 29 years old with Graves' hyperthyroidism. Sequencing was done on a sample of blood. This CDR3 reads CSAMTLLATNEKLFF. Here the CDR3 DNA reads TGCAGTGCTATGACCCTACTTGCAACTAATGAAAAACTGTTTTTT.